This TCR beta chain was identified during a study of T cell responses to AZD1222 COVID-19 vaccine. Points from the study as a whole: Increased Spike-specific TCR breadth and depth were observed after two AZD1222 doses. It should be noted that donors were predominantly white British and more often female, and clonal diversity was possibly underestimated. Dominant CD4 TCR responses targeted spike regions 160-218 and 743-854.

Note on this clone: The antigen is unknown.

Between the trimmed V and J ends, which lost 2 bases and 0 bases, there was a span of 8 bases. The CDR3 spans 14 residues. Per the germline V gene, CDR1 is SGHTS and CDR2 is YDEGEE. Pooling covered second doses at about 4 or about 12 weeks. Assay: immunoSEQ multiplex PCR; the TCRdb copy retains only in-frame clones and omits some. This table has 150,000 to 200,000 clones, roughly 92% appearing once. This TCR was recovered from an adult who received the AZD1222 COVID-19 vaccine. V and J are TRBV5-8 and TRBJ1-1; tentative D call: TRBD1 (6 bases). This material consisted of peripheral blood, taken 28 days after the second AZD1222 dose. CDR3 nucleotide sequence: TGTGCCAGCAGCTTTCAGGGGATGAACACTGAAGCTTTCTTT. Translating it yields CASSFQGMNTEAFF. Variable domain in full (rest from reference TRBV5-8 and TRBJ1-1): EAGVTQSPTHLIKTRGQQATLRCSPISGHTSVYWYQQALGLGLQFLLWYDEGEERNRGNFPPRFSGRQFPNYSSELNVNALELEDSALYLCASSFQGMNTEAFFGQGTRLTVV.